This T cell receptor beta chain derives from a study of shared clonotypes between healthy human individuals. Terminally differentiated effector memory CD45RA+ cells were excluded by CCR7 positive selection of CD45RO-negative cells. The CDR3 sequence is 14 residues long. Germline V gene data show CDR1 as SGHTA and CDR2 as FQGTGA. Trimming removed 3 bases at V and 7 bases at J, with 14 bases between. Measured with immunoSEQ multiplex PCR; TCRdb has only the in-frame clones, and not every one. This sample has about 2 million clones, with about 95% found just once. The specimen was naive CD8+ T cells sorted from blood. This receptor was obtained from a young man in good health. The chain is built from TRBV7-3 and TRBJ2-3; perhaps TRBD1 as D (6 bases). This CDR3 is CASSFGGPDHTQYF. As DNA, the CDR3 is TGTGCCAGCAGCTTTGGGGGCCCAGACCATACGCAGTATTTT.